The text below deals with one T cell receptor (beta chain). The target of this receptor is not known. Per-nucleotide qualities are absent, and no much larger clonotype sits a single base away. Germline trimming: 9 bases from V, 6 bases from J; junction bases outside gene matches: 6. Its CDR3 holds 15 amino acids, cysteine through phenylalanine. Only the CDR3 DNA is retained, 45 bases long and in frame from the first base. According to the germline V gene, CDR1 reads SNHLY and CDR2 reads FYNNEI. In this study, sorted CD4+ and CD8+ T cells from the blood of healthy subjects and of severe aplastic anemia patients had their TCR repertoires deep-sequenced. Ficoll-Paque density gradient centrifugation was used to isolate peripheral blood mononuclear cells. CD4+ and CD8+ T cells were sorted by FACS or magnetic beads before DNA extraction. Genomic DNA was used as template for profiling of TCR beta VDJ combinations and CDR3 sequences. An Illumina HiSeq 2000 was used for TCR repertoire sequencing. The authors processed their data as follows. TRBV/TRBJ rearrangement plots, CDR3 size and DJ length profiles, and Simpson's diversity index were used to evaluate the repertoires. Whichever DNA sequence was most abundant in the deep sequencing data was defined as the immunodominant clone. CDR3 amino acid sequences were screened for sharing across subjects and compared with published repertoires and the VDJdb database. In TCRdb, the public reads were trimmed at Q25 with fastp and aligned with MiXCR, with productive beta chains retained. Here each entry gathers all rows of one CDR3 protein and keeps the most common genes and DNA. The V and J calls follow TCRdb's processing rather than the paper's. The sample data list fewer than 100,000 distinct CDR3 sequences, and around 44% of these were observed just once. The top ten hold 60% to 75% of the sample.

The sample is drawn from a study of CD8+CD57+ T cells in acquired aplastic anemia (dated by TCRdb to the late 2010s). Study-level background: Extracted DNA from sorted CD4+ and CD8+ cells averaged approximately 3 ug, ranging from roughly 0.2 to 30 ug. For healthy donor samples, the average read count was around 9.9 million for CD4+ cells and roughly 12 million for CD8+ cells.

Broad study findings and their caveats: CD8+ Simpson's diversity did not differ significantly between patients and healthy controls (P=0.060). Although roughly 30 CD8+ CDR3 sequences were shared by patients and controls, these sequences appeared highly expressed in patients and within the immunodominant clones of patients.

The source material was sorted CD4+, CD8+, or CD8+CD57+ T cells (not recorded which) from PBMCs. The chain employs TRBV2 and TRBJ2-3; TRBD2 fits 16 bases in the junction. This receptor was taken from a human donor in good health, serving as a control. The CDR3 region: CASTGLAGGSDTQYF. The DNA sequence is as follows: TGTGCCAGTACGGGACTAGCGGGAGGGTCCGATACGCAGTATTTT.